This T cell receptor beta chain was retrieved from a study of blood T cell repertoires in COVID-19. Clones were read by immunoSEQ multiplex PCR, and TCRdb kept only the in-frame ones, dropping some. The sample has fewer than 200,000 clones; about 85% are singletons. This CDR3 region has 18 residues. The germline V gene encodes CDR1 MGHRA and CDR2 YSYEKL. V lost 2 bases, J lost 0 bases, and 10 bases stayed unmatched. What was sequenced was peripheral blood. The clonotype comes from a man in his sixties who had recovered from COVID-19. V is TRBV4-1 and J is TRBJ1-3; TRBD1 aligns across 7 bases. The CDR3 reads CASSQSFRDSYSGNTIYF. CDR3 nucleotide sequence: TGCGCCAGCAGCCAAAGCTTCCGGGACAGCTACTCTGGAAACACCATATATTTT.